Each of the 24 T cell receptor beta chains below was sequenced from the same sample in a study of cytomegalovirus exposure and HLA in healthy donors. PCR was performed using 60 Vbeta and 13 Jbeta primers. Assay: immunoSEQ multiplex PCR; the TCRdb copy retains only in-frame clones and omits some. The sample holds about 170,000 clones, approximately 81% seen once. The specimen sequenced was PBMCs. Receptor source: a male donor in good health and CMV-seronegative.

The chain is built from TRBV7-9 and TRBJ1-6; 7 bases align to TRBD1. Germline V gene sequence: CDR1 SEHNR, CDR2 FQNEAQ (reference sequence). The CDR3 loop spans 12 amino acids. The V segment lost 6 bases and the J segment 10 bases; nucleotides outside the gene matches: 3. CDR3 sequence reads: CASSPGGSPLHF. DNA for the CDR3: TGTGCCAGCAGTCCAGGGGGATCACCCCTCCACTTT.

The chain employs TRBV7-8 and TRBJ1-3; 7 bases map to TRBD1. V lost 5 bases to trimming and J lost 2 bases; unmatched junction nucleotides: 6. From germline, CDR1 is SGHVS and CDR2 FQNEAQ. The CDR3 runs to 15 residues. Here the CDR3 reads CASSPRRGPGNTIYF. The CDR3, as DNA: TGTGCCAGCAGCCCGAGAAGGGGGCCTGGAAACACCATATATTTT.

This chain links TRBV19 with TRBJ1-5; 7 bases agree with TRBD1. The CDR3 has 18 amino acids. V was pared by 7 bases and J by 0 bases, with 15 bases of the junction left unmatched. CDR1 and CDR2 from the germline V gene are LNHDA and SQIVND (reference sequence). The CDR3 is CASKPPGQISYSNQPQHF. For the CDR3, the DNA is TGTGCCAGTAAGCCCCCGGGACAGATCTCTTATAGCAATCAGCCCCAGCATTTT.

This sequence joins TRBV10-3 and TRBJ2-5, with TRBD2 identical over 9 bases. This CDR3 is built from 15 residues. Trimming at V came to 7 bases and at J to 2 bases, leaving 8 bases not matched to a gene. Germline V gene data show CDR1 as ENHRY and CDR2 as SYGVKD. Here the CDR3 DNA reads TGTGCCATCACCGGAGCGGGGGGACCACAAGAGACCCAGTACTTC. It yields the protein CAITGAGGPQETQYF.

The rearrangement links TRBV28 to TRBJ2-7; D gene unclear. V dropped 5 bases and J dropped 3 bases, with 11 bases sitting between them. The CDR3 loop spans 13 amino acids. CDR1 is MDHEN, CDR2 SYDVKM, per germline. The CDR3 protein is CASSAPMSYEQYF. In DNA form, the CDR3 reads TGTGCCAGCAGTGCCCCAATGAGCTACGAGCAGTACTTC.

The gene calls are TRBV29-1 and TRBJ1-1, with D uncertain. The CDR3 is 10 amino acids. Germline V gene sequence: CDR1 SQVTM, CDR2 ANQGSEA. Trimming removed 7 bases at V and 2 bases at J, with 5 bases between. In nucleotides, the CDR3 is TGCAGCGGCACAAACACTGAAGCTTTCTTT. Amino acids: CSGTNTEAFF. Together with reference TRBV29-1 and TRBJ1-1, the CDR3 gives the full variable domain: SAVISQKPSRDICQRGTSLTIQCQVDSQVTMMFWYRQQPGQSLTLIATANQGSEATYESGFVIDKFPISRPNLTFSTLTVSNMSPEDSSIYLCSGTNTEAFFGQGTRLTVV.

V usage is TRBV7-3 and J usage is TRBJ1-5; D is perhaps TRBD1 (5 bases). The germline CDR1 and CDR2 sequences are SGHTA and FQGTGA. V was trimmed by 3 bases and J by 2 bases, leaving 11 bases between them. The CDR3 spans 15 residues. CDR3 nucleotides: TGTGCCAGCAGCTTCCAGGGTGCGGGCAATCAGCCCCAGCATTTT. The encoded protein is CASSFQGAGNQPQHF.

This clone has only a few counts. This rearrangement joins TRBV2 to TRBJ2-7, with D possibly being TRBD2 (5 bases). Trimming pared 2 bases from V and 5 bases from J, leaving 7 bases between. This CDR3 contains 12 residues. Germline CDR1 and CDR2: SNHLY and FYNNEI. The DNA of the CDR3 is TGTGCCAGCAGTGAACCCGGGAACGAGCAGTACTTC. Amino acids: CASSEPGNEQYF.

This sequence joins TRBV7-3 and TRBJ2-1; perhaps TRBD2 as D (7 bases). CDR3 length equals 14 residues. V lost 8 bases to trimming and J lost 4 bases, with 15 bases between them. Per the germline V gene, CDR1 is SGHTA and CDR2 is FQGTGA. The CDR3 loop is CASGGVGGYNEQFF. The CDR3 DNA follows: TGTGCCAGCGGGGGGGTAGGGGGTTACAATGAGCAGTTCTTC.

The chain links TRBV28 to TRBJ2-3; the D gene is possibly TRBD2 (6 bases). Germline lookup yields CDR1 MDHEN and CDR2 SYDVKM. The germline V and J ends were trimmed by 1 base and 1 base, with 15 bases remaining between them. The CDR3 covers 17 residues. Here the CDR3 reads CASSLYVTGSGTDTQYF. The CDR3 region has the DNA TGTGCCAGCAGTTTATATGTGACCGGGAGCGGCACAGATACGCAGTATTTT. The entire variable domain, with the rest obtained from reference TRBV28 and TRBJ2-3, is as follows: DVKVTQSSRYLVKRTGEKVFLECVQDMDHENMFWYRQDPGLGLRLIYFSYDVKMKEKGDIPEGYSVSREKKERFSLILESASTNQTSMYLCASSLYVTGSGTDTQYFGPGTRLTVL.

The chain carries TRBV7-2 and TRBJ1-1; 12 bases fit TRBD1. V shed 5 bases, J shed 4 bases, and the junction held 11 bases outside the gene matches. CDR3 size: 17 residues. Germline CDR1 SGHTA, CDR2 FQGNSA. The CDR3 nucleotides read TGTGCCAGCAGCCGAAGGGACAGGGGGCGGAGGGTCACTGAAGCTTTCTTT. Translating it yields CASSRRDRGRRVTEAFF.

In nucleotides, the CDR3 is TGCGCCAGCAGCTTATCAGGGTACGAGCAGTACTTC. It encodes CASSLSGYEQYF. The chain has TRBV5-1 and TRBJ2-7, with a possible D match to TRBD1 (5 bases). The germline CDR1 and CDR2 sequences are SGHRS and YFSETQ. The V end lost 2 bases, the J end lost 4 bases, and 7 bases lay between the germline ends. The CDR3 is 12 residues long.

The V call is TRBV19, the J call TRBJ1-6; TRBD1 is a possible D gene (5 bases). Germline CDR1 is LNHDA and CDR2 is SQIVND (reference sequence). This CDR3 has 13 amino acids. Trimming removed 6 bases at V and 9 bases at J, with 12 bases between. The CDR3 sequence is CASRRQTASPLHF. CDR3 DNA: TGTGCCAGTAGACGACAGACGGCTTCACCCCTCCACTTT. The full variable domain, its missing parts supplied by reference TRBV19 and TRBJ1-6, is DGGITQSPKYLFRKEGQNVTLSCEQNLNHDAMYWYRQDPGQGLRLIYYSQIVNDFQKGDIAEGYSVSREKKESFPLTVTSAQKNPTAFYLCASRRQTASPLHFGNGTRLTVT.

The chain has TRBV9 and TRBJ1-5, with TRBD1 identical over 9 bases. CDR1 and CDR2 (germline): SGDLS, YYNGEE. The CDR3 covers 17 residues. The V segment lost 0 bases and the J segment 0 bases; nucleotides outside the gene matches: 4. The CDR3 is CASSVGDRAYSNQPQHF. CDR3 coding DNA: TGTGCCAGCAGCGTAGGGGACAGGGCCTATAGCAATCAGCCCCAGCATTTT. The full variable domain, its missing parts supplied by reference TRBV9 and TRBJ1-5, is DSGVTQTPKHLITATGQRVTLRCSPRSGDLSVYWYQQSLDQGLQFLIQYYNGEERAKGNILERFSAQQFPDLHSELNLSSLELGDSALYFCASSVGDRAYSNQPQHFGDGTRLSIL.

V is TRBV18 and J is TRBJ2-7; weak D call: TRBD2 (6 bases). The V end was cut by 3 bases, the J end by 1 base, with 13 bases between. CDR3 length equals 15 residues. CDR1 KGHSH and CDR2 LQKENI come from the germline V gene. The CDR3 region is CASSPPGGASYEQYF. The CDR3 DNA sequence: TGTGCCAGCTCACCCCCCGGCGGGGCGTCCTACGAGCAGTACTTC. Full variable domain (outside the CDR3, taken from reference TRBV18 and TRBJ2-7): NAGVMQNPRHLVRRRGQEARLRCSPMKGHSHVYWYRQLPEEGLKFMVYLQKENIIDESGMPKERFSAEFPKEGPSILRIQQVVRGDSAAYFCASSPPGGASYEQYFGPGTRLTVT.

The gene calls are TRBV5-1 and TRBJ1-4; 8 bases are shared with TRBD1. This CDR3 spans 14 amino acids. The ends lost 7 bases at V and 5 bases at J; junction bases unmatched: 7. The germline CDR1 and CDR2 sequences are SGHRS and YFSETQ. CDR3 sequence reads: CASRTGQENEKLFF. The CDR3, as DNA: TGCGCCAGCCGAACGGGACAGGAAAATGAAAAACTGTTTTTT.

This rearrangement joins TRBV7-9 to TRBJ1-5; no reliable D call. V lost 1 base and J lost 4, with 11 bases in between. CDR3 length equals 15 residues. Germline CDR1 SEHNR, CDR2 FQNEAQ (reference sequence). CDR3 in DNA: TGTGCCAGCAGCTTAGGAGGGCCCATGAATCAGCCCCAGCATTTT. Its protein product is CASSLGGPMNQPQHF.

The chain combines TRBV19 with TRBJ1-4; tentatively, D is TRBD1 (6 bases). The CDR3 extends over 15 amino acids. V was pared by 5 bases and J by 4 bases, with 14 bases between. In germline, CDR1 is LNHDA, CDR2 SQIVND (reference sequence). The CDR3 DNA sequence: TGTGCCAGTAGTTACCTGACAGGCCGTAATGAAAAACTGTTTTTT. Residues: CASSYLTGRNEKLFF.

V usage is TRBV4-2 and J usage is TRBJ2-7, with D possibly matching TRBD2 (5 bases). This CDR3 is built from 16 residues. The V end lost 1 base, the J end lost 4 bases, and 17 bases lay between the germline ends. Germline V CDR1 and CDR2: LGHNA, YNFKEQ. The CDR3 sequence: CASSQGNGGSRYEQYF. CDR3 nucleotides: TGTGCCAGCAGCCAAGGTAACGGTGGGAGTCGATACGAGCAGTACTTC.

There are a few counts of this clone. This chain connects TRBV5-8 to TRBJ2-5, with 10 bases that match TRBD1. The CDR3 covers 15 residues. In germline, CDR1 is SGHTS, CDR2 YDEGEE. J was trimmed by 5 bases and V by 4 bases; bases with no gene match: 8. The CDR3 DNA is TGTGCCAGCAGCGCTGGACAGGGGGTTGCGGAGACCCAGTACTTC. This sequence encodes CASSAGQGVAETQYF.

The rearrangement joins TRBV28 to TRBJ1-1, with no clear D. Germline CDR1 and CDR2: MDHEN and SYDVKM. Trimming left V 3 bases short and J 11 bases short, with 10 bases between. This CDR3 region has 11 residues. CDR3 DNA: TGTGCCAGCAGTTTGCAAGGCGGGGCTTTCTTT. It is translated as CASSLQGGAFF.

The rearrangement joins TRBV7-9 to TRBJ2-5; 8 nucleotides align to TRBD1. The germline CDR1 and CDR2 sequences are SEHNR and FQNEAQ (reference sequence). With V trimmed by 1 base and J by 11 bases, 12 bases remained unmatched. The CDR3 has 15 amino acids. CDR3: CASSLGGQGLPEQYF. DNA of the CDR3: TGTGCCAGCAGCTTAGGCGGACAGGGCCTCCCGGAGCAGTACTTC.

The table lists this clone with a few counts. V gene TRBV4-3 combines with J gene TRBJ2-5; maybe TRBD1 (6 bases). Germline CDR1 and CDR2: LGHNA and YSLEER. Deletions cut 2 bases from V and 2 bases from J, with 9 bases between. The CDR3 runs 14 residues. The CDR3 here is CASSQYRGQETQYF. In DNA form, the CDR3 reads TGCGCCAGCAGCCAATATAGGGGGCAAGAGACCCAGTACTTC.

This rearrangement joins TRBV4-1 to TRBJ2-4, with a weak D call TRBD2 (6 bases). CDR1 and CDR2 from the germline V gene are MGHRA and YSYEKL. The CDR3 contains 17 residues. With 1 base removed from V and 8 bases from J, the gap between germline ends came to 21 bases. CDR3 loop: CASSQVLNPGLPDIQYF. The DNA of the CDR3 is TGCGCCAGCAGCCAAGTTCTAAATCCGGGACTCCCTGACATTCAGTACTTC.